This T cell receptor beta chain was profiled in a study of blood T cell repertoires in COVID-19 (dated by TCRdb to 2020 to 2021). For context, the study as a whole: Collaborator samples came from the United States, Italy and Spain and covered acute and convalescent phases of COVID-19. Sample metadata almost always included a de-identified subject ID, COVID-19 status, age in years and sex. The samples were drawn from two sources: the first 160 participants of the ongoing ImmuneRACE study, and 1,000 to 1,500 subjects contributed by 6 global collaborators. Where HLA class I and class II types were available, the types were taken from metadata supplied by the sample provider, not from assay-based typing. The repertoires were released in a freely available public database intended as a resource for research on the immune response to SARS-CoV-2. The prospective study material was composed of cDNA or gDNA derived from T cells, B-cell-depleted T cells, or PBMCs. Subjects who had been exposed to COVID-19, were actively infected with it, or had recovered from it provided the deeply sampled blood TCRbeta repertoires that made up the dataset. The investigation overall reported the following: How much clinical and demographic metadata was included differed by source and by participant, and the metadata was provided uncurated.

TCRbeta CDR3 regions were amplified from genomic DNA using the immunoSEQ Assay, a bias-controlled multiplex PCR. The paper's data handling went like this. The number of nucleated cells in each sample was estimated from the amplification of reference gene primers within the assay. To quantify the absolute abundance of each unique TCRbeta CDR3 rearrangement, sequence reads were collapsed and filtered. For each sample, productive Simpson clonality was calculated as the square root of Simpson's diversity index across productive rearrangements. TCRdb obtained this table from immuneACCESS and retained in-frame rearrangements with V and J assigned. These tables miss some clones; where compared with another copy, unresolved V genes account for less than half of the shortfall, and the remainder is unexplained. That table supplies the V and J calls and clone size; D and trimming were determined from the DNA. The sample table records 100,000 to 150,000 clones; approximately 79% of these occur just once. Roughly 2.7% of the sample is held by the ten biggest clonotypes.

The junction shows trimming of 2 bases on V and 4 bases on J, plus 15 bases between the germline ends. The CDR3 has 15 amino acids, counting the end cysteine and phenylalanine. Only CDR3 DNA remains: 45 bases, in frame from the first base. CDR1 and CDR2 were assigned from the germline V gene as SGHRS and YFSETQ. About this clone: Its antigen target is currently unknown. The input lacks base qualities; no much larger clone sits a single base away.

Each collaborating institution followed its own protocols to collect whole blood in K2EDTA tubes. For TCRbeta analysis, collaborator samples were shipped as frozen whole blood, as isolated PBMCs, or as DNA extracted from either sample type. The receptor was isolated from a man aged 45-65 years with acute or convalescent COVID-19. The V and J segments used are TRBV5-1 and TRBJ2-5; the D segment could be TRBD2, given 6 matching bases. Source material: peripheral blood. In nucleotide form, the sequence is TGCGCCAGCAGCTTCGGGCAGGGAGCGGGAGAGACCCAGTACTTC. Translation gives CASSFGQGAGETQYF.